These T cell receptor beta chains were read from a single sample in a study of spatial heterogeneity in lung cancer. A single record per CDR3 protein comes from TCRdb applying MiXCR to the 5' RACE reads. The sample consists of around 13,000 distinct CDR3 sequences, around 15% of them appearing once. This sample comprised PBMCs, obtained at surgery. These TCRs come from a male donor with early-stage non-small cell lung cancer. The CDR3 runs from the conserved cysteine through the conserved F or W. A D gene is named only where the DNA matches it firmly. Clone size, where shown, is once, few, many, or a class for clones that have expanded.

V: TRBV5-1; length: 14; size: many; J: TRBJ2-3; D: -; CDR3: CASRDSASTDTQYF; DNA: TGCGCCAGCCGGGACTCAGCTAGCACAGATACGCAGTATTTT
V: TRBV7-9; length: 16; size: -; J: TRBJ1-3; D: TRBD1; CDR3: CASSYPGTASGNTIYF; DNA: TGTGCCAGCAGCTACCCCGGGACAGCCTCTGGAAACACCATATATTTT
V: TRBV5-1; length: 16; size: -; J: TRBJ1-5; D: -; CDR3: CASSPREAGADQPQHF; DNA: TGCGCCAGCAGCCCCAGGGAAGCAGGGGCGGATCAGCCCCAGCATTTT
V: TRBV19; length: 15; size: few; J: TRBJ2-5; D: -; CDR3: CASSFTGTLQETQYF; DNA: TGTGCCAGTAGTTTCACCGGGACTTTGCAAGAGACCCAGTACTTC
V: TRBV20-1; length: 12; size: many; J: TRBJ2-7; D: -; CDR3: CSAHQGFYEQYF; DNA: TGCAGTGCTCATCAGGGGTTCTACGAGCAGTACTTC
V: TRBV5-6; length: 12; size: few; J: TRBJ2-7; D: -; CDR3: CASSLPVGEQYF; DNA: TGTGCCAGCAGCCTCCCAGTAGGTGAGCAGTACTTC
V: TRBV19; length: 18; size: -; J: TRBJ2-5; D: TRBD2; CDR3: CASSVGLAGGLIEETQYF; DNA: TGTGCCAGTAGTGTGGGACTAGCGGGGGGATTGATTGAAGAGACCCAGTACTTC
V: TRBV20-1; length: 13; size: few; J: TRBJ1-1; D: -; CDR3: CSATNDRNTEAFF; DNA: TGCAGTGCTACCAATGACAGGAACACTGAAGCTTTCTTT
V: TRBV28; length: 15; size: -; J: TRBJ2-1; D: TRBD2; CDR3: CASSFPSGGRNEQFF; DNA: TGTGCCAGCAGTTTCCCTAGCGGGGGGAGGAATGAGCAGTTCTTC
V: TRBV6-2/TRBV6-3; length: 14; size: -; J: TRBJ1-3; D: -; CDR3: CASLPGHLRNTIYF; DNA: TGTGCCAGCCTACCGGGACACCTTCGAAACACCATATATTTT
V: TRBV9; length: 16; size: few; J: TRBJ2-5; D: TRBD2; CDR3: CASSVETSGGSETQYF; DNA: TGTGCCAGCAGCGTAGAGACTAGCGGGGGGTCAGAGACCCAGTACTTC
V: TRBV2; length: 14; size: many; J: TRBJ2-2; D: -; CDR3: CASRDRTNTGELFF; DNA: TGTGCCAGCAGGGACCGCACGAACACCGGGGAGCTGTTTTTT
V: TRBV11-2; length: 16; size: -; J: TRBJ2-7; D: TRBD2; CDR3: CASSRLGTSGGYEQYF; DNA: TGTGCCAGCAGTCGACTCGGGACTAGCGGGGGCTACGAGCAGTACTTC
V: TRBV4-3; length: 16; size: -; J: TRBJ1-6; D: TRBD1; CDR3: CASSQVDRQTSSPLHF; DNA: TGCGCCAGCAGCCAAGTGGACAGGCAGACGAGCTCACCCCTCCACTTT
V: TRBV9; length: 12; size: -; J: TRBJ1-1; D: -; CDR3: CASSSPNTEAFF; DNA: TGTGCCAGCAGCTCACCGAACACTGAAGCTTTCTTT
V: TRBV20-1; length: 15; size: -; J: TRBJ1-6; D: TRBD1; CDR3: CSARDRETGASPNHF; DNA: TGCAGTGCTAGAGATCGGGAAACAGGGGCCTCACCTAACCACTTT
V: TRBV4-1; length: 16; size: few; J: TRBJ2-7; D: -; CDR3: CASSQDIAAVSYEQYF; DNA: TGCGCCAGCAGCCAAGATATTGCAGCGGTCTCCTACGAGCAGTACTTC
V: TRBV6-5; length: 15; size: few; J: TRBJ1-2; D: -; CDR3: CASSSPRGASYGYTF; DNA: TGTGCCAGCAGTTCCCCCCGGGGGGCGTCCTATGGCTACACCTTC
V: TRBV7-8; length: 15; size: many; J: TRBJ2-5; D: -; CDR3: CASSLAQGIGETQYF; DNA: TGTGCCAGCAGCTTAGCTCAAGGGATAGGAGAGACCCAGTACTTC
V: TRBV9; length: 15; size: few; J: TRBJ2-3; D: TRBD2; CDR3: CASSATSFDTDTQYF; DNA: TGTGCCAGCAGCGCGACTAGCTTTGACACAGATACGCAGTATTTT
V: TRBV24-1; length: 13; size: -; J: TRBJ2-7; D: -; CDR3: CATSDLQGREQYF; DNA: TGTGCCACCAGTGATTTACAGGGACGCGAGCAGTACTTC
V: TRBV28; length: 13; size: once; J: TRBJ2-7; D: -; CDR3: CASSLPLDYEQYF; DNA: TGTGCCAGCAGTTTACCCTTGGACTACGAGCAGTACTTC
V: TRBV29-1; length: 16; size: -; J: TRBJ1-1; D: -; CDR3: CSVDWKVARGNTEAFF; DNA: TGCAGCGTTGATTGGAAAGTAGCTCGGGGGAACACTGAAGCTTTCTTT
V: TRBV2; length: 15; size: few; J: TRBJ2-5; D: TRBD1; CDR3: CASSERDRDGETQYF; DNA: TGTGCCAGCAGTGAGCGGGACAGGGATGGAGAGACCCAGTACTTC
V: TRBV28; length: 15; size: -; J: TRBJ2-3; D: -; CDR3: CASSFQEPGTDTQYF; DNA: TGTGCCAGCAGTTTCCAAGAGCCAGGGACAGATACGCAGTATTTT
V: TRBV20-1; length: 14; size: few; J: TRBJ1-1; D: TRBD1; CDR3: CSAKVRGPGTEAFF; DNA: TGCAGTGCGAAGGTTAGGGGGCCGGGCACTGAAGCTTTCTTT
V: TRBV27; length: 14; size: -; J: TRBJ2-1; D: -; CDR3: CASSLKREINEQFF; DNA: TGTGCCAGCAGTTTAAAGAGGGAGATCAATGAGCAGTTCTTC
V: TRBV4-2; length: 14; size: few; J: TRBJ1-1; D: -; CDR3: CASSRGGKDTEAFF; DNA: TGTGCCAGCAGCCGAGGAGGGAAAGACACTGAAGCTTTCTTT
V: TRBV14; length: 16; size: few; J: TRBJ2-1; D: TRBD2; CDR3: CASSHLRLAGVNEQFF; DNA: TGTGCCAGCAGCCATCTGCGACTAGCGGGGGTTAATGAGCAGTTCTTC
V: TRBV9; length: 15; size: large; J: TRBJ2-1; D: -; CDR3: CASSVEVGYRNEQFF; DNA: TGTGCCAGCAGCGTAGAAGTCGGATATCGCAATGAGCAGTTCTTC
V: TRBV7-2; length: 15; size: few; J: TRBJ2-1; D: TRBD2; CDR3: CASSRAGGVYNEQFF; DNA: TGTGCCAGCAGCCGAGCGGGGGGAGTCTACAATGAGCAGTTCTTC
V: TRBV20-1; length: 14; size: few; J: TRBJ1-5; D: TRBD1; CDR3: CSARVGTDNQPQHF; DNA: TGCAGTGCTAGAGTCGGGACAGATAATCAGCCCCAGCATTTT
V: TRBV28; length: 16; size: many; J: TRBJ1-6; D: -; CDR3: CASSFPRGTWRSPLHF; DNA: TGTGCCAGCAGTTTTCCGCGGGGGACGTGGCGTTCACCCCTCCACTTT
V: TRBV28; length: 14; size: many; J: TRBJ1-6; D: -; CDR3: CASKTTIYNSPLHF; DNA: TGTGCCAGCAAGACGACAATCTATAATTCACCCCTCCACTTT
V: TRBV6-2/TRBV6-3; length: 13; size: few; J: TRBJ2-3; D: -; CDR3: CASSFHPLDTQYF; DNA: TGTGCCAGCAGTTTTCACCCATTGGATACGCAGTATTTT
V: TRBV20-1; length: 14; size: -; J: TRBJ2-1; D: -; CDR3: CSAYTDWAYNEQFF; DNA: TGCAGTGCTTATACGGACTGGGCCTACAATGAGCAGTTCTTC
V: TRBV12-3/TRBV12-4; length: 12; size: many; J: TRBJ2-1; D: -; CDR3: CASTLRLGVQFF; DNA: TGTGCCAGCACCTTAAGACTAGGAGTTCAGTTCTTC
V: TRBV7-2; length: 12; size: few; J: TRBJ2-2; D: -; CDR3: CASSLNTGELFF; DNA: TGTGCCAGCAGCTTGAACACCGGGGAGCTGTTTTTT
V: TRBV28; length: 16; size: -; J: TRBJ2-5; D: TRBD1; CDR3: CASSLGAGGLQETQYF; DNA: TGTGCCAGCAGTTTAGGGGCAGGGGGCCTCCAAGAGACCCAGTACTTC
V: TRBV30; length: 13; size: hyperexpanded; J: TRBJ1-1; D: -; CDR3: CAFHYREGTEAFF; DNA: TGTGCCTTTCACTACAGGGAGGGCACTGAAGCTTTCTTT
V: TRBV10-2; length: 15; size: many; J: TRBJ2-1; D: TRBD2; CDR3: CASEGTSGGINEQFF; DNA: TGCGCCAGCGAAGGGACTAGCGGGGGGATAAATGAGCAGTTCTTC
V: TRBV4-3; length: 14; size: -; J: TRBJ1-2; D: -; CDR3: CASSQVLAGRGYTF; DNA: TGCGCCAGCAGCCAAGTATTGGCAGGGAGAGGCTACACCTTC
V: TRBV12-3/TRBV12-4; length: 15; size: many; J: TRBJ2-1; D: TRBD2; CDR3: CASRRTSGGSNEQFF; DNA: TGTGCCAGCAGGCGGACTAGCGGGGGTTCCAATGAGCAGTTCTTC
V: TRBV7-8; length: 13; size: -; J: TRBJ2-3; D: -; CDR3: CASSPQHGDTQYF; DNA: TGTGCCAGCAGCCCCCAACATGGAGATACGCAGTATTTT
V: TRBV2; length: 12; size: -; J: TRBJ2-5; D: -; CDR3: CASRTDQETQYF; DNA: TGTGCCAGCAGGACAGACCAAGAGACCCAGTACTTC
V: TRBV18; length: 14; size: few; J: TRBJ2-6; D: -; CDR3: CASSWGNGANVLTF; DNA: TGTGCCAGCTCATGGGGGAATGGGGCCAACGTCCTGACTTTC
V: TRBV29-1; length: 14; size: many; J: TRBJ2-7; D: -; CDR3: CSVQGGLSSYEQYF; DNA: TGCAGCGTTCAAGGGGGTTTAAGCTCCTACGAGCAGTACTTC
V: TRBV7-2; length: 14; size: many; J: TRBJ1-1; D: TRBD1; CDR3: CASSIRDRVPGAFF; DNA: TGTGCCAGCAGCATCCGGGACAGGGTCCCAGGAGCTTTCTTT
V: TRBV7-8; length: 13; size: few; J: TRBJ2-3; D: -; CDR3: CASSLSHTDTQYF; DNA: TGTGCCAGCAGCTTATCCCACACAGATACGCAGTATTTT
V: TRBV10-3; length: 17; size: many; J: TRBJ2-6; D: -; CDR3: CAISARDGGPGANVLTF; DNA: TGTGCCATCAGTGCCCGGGACGGCGGGCCCGGGGCCAACGTCCTGACTTTC
V: TRBV7-2; length: 15; size: -; J: TRBJ2-1; D: -; CDR3: CASSLGDKSYNEQFF; DNA: TGTGCCAGCAGCTTAGGGGACAAGTCCTACAATGAGCAGTTCTTC
V: TRBV7-2; length: 15; size: -; J: TRBJ2-1; D: -; CDR3: CASSPARDPYNEQFF; DNA: TGTGCCAGCAGCCCGGCCCGGGACCCCTACAATGAGCAGTTCTTC
V: TRBV7-8; length: 15; size: -; J: TRBJ1-4; D: -; CDR3: CASSLETGWDEKLFF; DNA: TGTGCCAGCAGCTTAGAGACAGGCTGGGATGAAAAACTGTTTTTT
V: TRBV4-1; length: 16; size: many; J: TRBJ1-3; D: -; CDR3: CASTQTQGGRGNTIYF; DNA: TGCGCCAGCACCCAAACTCAGGGAGGTCGTGGAAACACCATATATTTT
V: TRBV5-1; length: 14; size: -; J: TRBJ1-4; D: -; CDR3: CASSSEATNEKLFF; DNA: TGCGCCAGCAGCTCGGAGGCAACTAATGAAAAACTGTTTTTT
V: TRBV4-3; length: 13; size: few; J: TRBJ2-7; D: -; CDR3: CASSPTARSEQYF; DNA: TGCGCCAGCAGCCCGACAGCGAGGAGCGAGCAGTACTTC
V: TRBV28; length: 17; size: few; J: TRBJ1-5; D: -; CDR3: CASSLRAGRKGNQPQHF; DNA: TGTGCCAGCAGTTTAAGGGCAGGGAGGAAGGGCAATCAGCCCCAGCATTTT
V: TRBV10-3; length: 16; size: few; J: TRBJ2-1; D: -; CDR3: CAISTGASGAYNEQFF; DNA: TGTGCCATCAGCACCGGGGCCTCGGGGGCCTACAATGAGCAGTTCTTC
V: TRBV20-1; length: 12; size: -; J: TRBJ2-2; D: TRBD1; CDR3: CSEQGETGELFF; DNA: TGCAGTGAACAGGGGGAGACCGGGGAGCTGTTTTTT